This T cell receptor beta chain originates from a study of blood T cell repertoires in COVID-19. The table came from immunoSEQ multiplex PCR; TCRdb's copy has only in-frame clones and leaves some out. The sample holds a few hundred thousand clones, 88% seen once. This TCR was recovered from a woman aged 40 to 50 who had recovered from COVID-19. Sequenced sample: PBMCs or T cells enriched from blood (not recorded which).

This CDR3 reads CATSDREGYGYTF. The CDR3 bases are TGTGCCACCTCGGACAGGGAGGGTTATGGCTACACCTTC. The chain uses TRBV24-1 and TRBJ1-2; 8 nucleotides align to TRBD1. The CDR3 spans 13 residues. Unmatched junction bases numbered 7, after V lost 9 bases and J lost 5 bases. The germline CDR1 and CDR2 sequences are KGHDR and SFDVKD.